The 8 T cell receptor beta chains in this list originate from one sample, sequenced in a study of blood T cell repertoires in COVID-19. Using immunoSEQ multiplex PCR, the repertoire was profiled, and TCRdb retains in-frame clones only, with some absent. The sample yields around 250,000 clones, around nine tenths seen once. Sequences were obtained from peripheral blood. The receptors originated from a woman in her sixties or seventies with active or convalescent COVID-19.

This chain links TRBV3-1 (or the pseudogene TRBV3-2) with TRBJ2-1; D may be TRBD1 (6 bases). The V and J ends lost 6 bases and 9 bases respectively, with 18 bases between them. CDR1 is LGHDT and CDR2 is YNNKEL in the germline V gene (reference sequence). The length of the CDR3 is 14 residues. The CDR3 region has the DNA TGTGCCAGCAGTTATACAACAGGGTTGAGTGAGCAGTTCTTC. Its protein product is CASSYTTGLSEQFF.

Written as DNA, the CDR3 is TGTGCCATCAGTGAGACAGGGTCCGGGGAGCTGTTTTTT. Translation: CAISETGSGELFF. J is TRBJ2-2 and V is TRBV10-3, with D possibly being TRBD1 (6 bases). This CDR3 is built from 13 residues. Trimming took 2 bases from V and 6 from J, leaving 7 bases between them. Looked up from germline, CDR1 is ENHRY and CDR2 is SYGVKD.

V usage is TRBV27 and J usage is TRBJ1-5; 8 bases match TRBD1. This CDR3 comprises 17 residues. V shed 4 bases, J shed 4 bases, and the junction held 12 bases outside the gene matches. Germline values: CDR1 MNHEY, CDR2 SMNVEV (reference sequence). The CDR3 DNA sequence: TGTGCCAGCAGTTCGATTGTTCAGGGGGCGTTTAATCAGCCCCAGCATTTT. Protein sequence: CASSSIVQGAFNQPQHF.

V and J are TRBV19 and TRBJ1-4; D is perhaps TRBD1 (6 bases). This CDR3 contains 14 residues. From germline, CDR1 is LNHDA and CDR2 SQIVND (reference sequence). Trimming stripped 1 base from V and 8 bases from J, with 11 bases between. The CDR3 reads CASSIARGKEKLFF. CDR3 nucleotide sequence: TGTGCCAGTAGTATAGCGAGGGGGAAAGAAAAACTGTTTTTT.

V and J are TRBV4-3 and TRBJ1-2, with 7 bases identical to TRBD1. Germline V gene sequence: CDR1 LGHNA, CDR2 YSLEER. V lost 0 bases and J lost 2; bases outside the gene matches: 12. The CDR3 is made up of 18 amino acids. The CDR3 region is CASSQEEGGTAINYGYTF. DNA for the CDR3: TGCGCCAGCAGCCAAGAAGAGGGTGGGACAGCGATCAACTATGGCTACACCTTC.

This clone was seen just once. CDR3: CASSTRDYGYTF. CDR3 nucleotide sequence: TGTGCCAGTAGTACACGGGACTATGGCTACACCTTC. The chain uses TRBV19 and TRBJ1-2, with D unresolved. The CDR3 has 12 amino acids. Trimming cost V 4 bases and J 3 bases, with 6 bases left between them. The germline V gene encodes CDR1 LNHDA and CDR2 SQIVND (reference sequence).

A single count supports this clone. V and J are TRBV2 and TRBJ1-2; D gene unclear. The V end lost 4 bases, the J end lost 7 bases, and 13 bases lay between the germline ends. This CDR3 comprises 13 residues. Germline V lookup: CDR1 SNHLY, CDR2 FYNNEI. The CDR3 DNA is TGTGCCAGCAGTGTCCTCCGTGCGGGTGGCTACACCTTC. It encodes CASSVLRAGGYTF.

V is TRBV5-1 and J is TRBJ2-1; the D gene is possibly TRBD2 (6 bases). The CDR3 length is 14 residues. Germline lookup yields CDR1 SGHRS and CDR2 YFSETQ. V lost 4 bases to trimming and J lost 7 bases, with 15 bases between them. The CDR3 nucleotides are TGCGCCAGCAGCGTGCGGGGCCCTGGGAATGAGCAGTTCTTC. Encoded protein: CASSVRGPGNEQFF. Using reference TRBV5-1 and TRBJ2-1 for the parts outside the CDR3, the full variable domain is KAGVTQTPRYLIKTRGQQVTLSCSPISGHRSVSWYQQTPGQGLQFLFEYFSETQRNKGNFPGRFSGRQFSNSRSEMNVSTLELGDSALYLCASSVRGPGNEQFFGPGTRLTVL.